Reported below is one TCR beta chain. Trimming shortened V by 3 bases and J by 3 bases, and 8 bases separated the two germline ends. The CDR3 is made up of 13 amino acids. Germline V gives CDR1 WNHNN, CDR2 SYGVQD (reference sequence). This record belongs to a study of long-term antiretroviral therapy in people with HIV. Survey level was the resolution at which the v3.0 immunoSEQ assay ran. Only in-frame clones appear in the TCRdb table, and some are missing; sequencing was by immunoSEQ multiplex PCR. This table holds 25,000 to 30,000 clones, around 80% found once. This chain joins TRBV10-1 and TRBJ1-1; D is unclear. Material: unsorted PBMCs, obtained 1.5 years before starting antiretroviral therapy. The TCR sequence derives from a man aged 18 to 29 with HIV. CDR3 amino acids: CASSDSSHTEAFF. DNA of the CDR3: TGCGCCAGCAGTGACTCAAGCCACACTGAAGCTTTCTTT.